This is a list of T cell receptor beta chains from one sample in a study of neurological immune-mediated disorders. Each CDR3 protein is one row after TCRdb ran MiXCR on the 5' RACE reads. The table has 60,000 or so distinct CDR3 sequences, around 10% seen once. Material for sequencing was PBMCs. These receptors were collected from a man aged 60-69 years in good health. The CDR3 runs from the conserved cysteine through the conserved F or W. The D gene is left open where the match is weak. Size values are once, few and many counts, or a class for expanded clones, and some rows have none.

j_call: TRBJ2-7; clone_size: NA; v_call: TRBV6-5; d_call: NA; cdr3_aa: CASSIPGLDEQYF; cdr3_nt: TGTGCCAGCAGTATACCAGGGTTGGACGAGCAGTACTTC
j_call: TRBJ2-1; clone_size: many; v_call: TRBV6-6; d_call: NA; cdr3_aa: CASSYSDGYNEQFF; cdr3_nt: TGTGCCAGCAGTTACTCGGACGGATACAATGAGCAGTTCTTC
j_call: TRBJ2-3; clone_size: many; v_call: TRBV5-6; d_call: TRBD2; cdr3_aa: CASSHRDYTDTQYF; cdr3_nt: TGTGCCAGCAGCCACCGGGACTACACAGATACGCAGTATTTT
j_call: TRBJ1-1; clone_size: many; v_call: TRBV10-3; d_call: NA; cdr3_aa: CATRLYTEAFF; cdr3_nt: TGTGCCACCCGACTGTACACTGAAGCTTTCTTT
j_call: TRBJ2-2; clone_size: many; v_call: TRBV20-1; d_call: TRBD2; cdr3_aa: CSASRLAGVSNTGELFF; cdr3_nt: TGCAGTGCTAGTCGGCTAGCGGGGGTTTCGAACACCGGGGAGCTGTTTTTT
j_call: TRBJ2-5; clone_size: many; v_call: TRBV20-1; d_call: TRBD2; cdr3_aa: CSARDFQRGYYQETQYF; cdr3_nt: TGCAGTGCTAGAGATTTTCAGCGGGGTTATTACCAAGAGACCCAGTACTTC
j_call: TRBJ2-1; clone_size: many; v_call: TRBV4-3; d_call: TRBD2; cdr3_aa: CASSQEVAGGGYNEQFF; cdr3_nt: TGCGCCAGCAGCCAAGAAGTGGCGGGGGGGGGGTACAATGAGCAGTTCTTC
j_call: TRBJ2-3; clone_size: many; v_call: TRBV14; d_call: NA; cdr3_aa: CASSGAPDTQYF; cdr3_nt: TGTGCCAGCAGCGGCGCGCCAGATACGCAGTATTTT
j_call: TRBJ1-1; clone_size: many; v_call: TRBV20-1; d_call: NA; cdr3_aa: CSARGDTEAFF; cdr3_nt: TGCAGTGCCAGAGGGGACACTGAAGCTTTCTTT
j_call: TRBJ2-1; clone_size: many; v_call: TRBV9; d_call: TRBD1; cdr3_aa: CASSFDRELEQFF; cdr3_nt: TGTGCCAGCAGCTTCGACAGGGAGCTTGAGCAGTTCTTC
j_call: TRBJ2-7; clone_size: many; v_call: TRBV5-1; d_call: TRBD1; cdr3_aa: CASSLEGQGNEQYF; cdr3_nt: TGCGCCAGCAGCTTGGAGGGACAGGGTAACGAGCAGTACTTC
j_call: TRBJ1-4; clone_size: many; v_call: TRBV6-5; d_call: TRBD1; cdr3_aa: CASSYVRQGKGEKLFF; cdr3_nt: TGTGCCAGCAGTTACGTCAGACAGGGGAAAGGTGAAAAACTGTTTTTT
j_call: TRBJ2-7; clone_size: many; v_call: TRBV5-1; d_call: TRBD1; cdr3_aa: CASRSGTGDHEQYF; cdr3_nt: TGCGCCAGCAGATCCGGGACAGGTGACCACGAGCAGTACTTC
j_call: TRBJ2-2; clone_size: many; v_call: TRBV5-1; d_call: NA; cdr3_aa: CASSPGSTGELFF; cdr3_nt: TGCGCCAGCAGCCCGGGGTCCACCGGGGAGCTGTTTTTT
j_call: TRBJ2-7; clone_size: few; v_call: TRBV20-1; d_call: TRBD2; cdr3_aa: CSASVSGGALSYEQYF; cdr3_nt: TGCAGTGCTAGTGTTAGCGGGGGCGCCCTCTCCTACGAGCAGTACTTC
j_call: TRBJ2-3; clone_size: NA; v_call: TRBV25-1; d_call: TRBD1; cdr3_aa: CASTPGGTGLTDTQYF; cdr3_nt: TGTGCCAGCACCCCTGGGGGGACAGGGTTAACAGATACGCAGTATTTT
j_call: TRBJ2-3; clone_size: many; v_call: TRBV12-3/TRBV12-4; d_call: NA; cdr3_aa: CASSPPGGRADTQYF; cdr3_nt: TGTGCCAGCAGCCCCCCGGGGGGCAGGGCAGATACGCAGTATTTT
j_call: TRBJ2-7; clone_size: few; v_call: TRBV19; d_call: NA; cdr3_aa: CASRPSAGSYEQYF; cdr3_nt: TGTGCCAGTAGACCCTCGGCGGGGTCCTACGAGCAGTACTTC
j_call: TRBJ1-1; clone_size: many; v_call: TRBV4-3; d_call: NA; cdr3_aa: CASSQGPRGFMNTEAFF; cdr3_nt: TGCGCCAGCAGCCAGGGTCCGAGGGGTTTTATGAACACTGAAGCTTTCTTT
j_call: TRBJ2-2; clone_size: many; v_call: TRBV7-8; d_call: NA; cdr3_aa: CASSLIPDLEWGTGELFF; cdr3_nt: TGTGCCAGCAGCTTAATACCGGACCTCGAATGGGGTACCGGGGAGCTGTTTTTT
j_call: TRBJ2-7; clone_size: many; v_call: TRBV6-2/TRBV6-3; d_call: NA; cdr3_aa: CASRDHSYEQYF; cdr3_nt: TGTGCCAGCAGGGACCACTCCTACGAGCAGTACTTC
j_call: TRBJ2-7; clone_size: many; v_call: TRBV6-2/TRBV6-3; d_call: TRBD1; cdr3_aa: CASTSLGTGLEEQYF; cdr3_nt: TGTGCCAGCACCAGCCTCGGGACAGGGCTGGAGGAGCAGTACTTC
j_call: TRBJ1-1; clone_size: many; v_call: TRBV12-3/TRBV12-4; d_call: NA; cdr3_aa: CASREQGNTEAFF; cdr3_nt: TGTGCCAGCAGGGAACAGGGGAACACTGAAGCTTTCTTT
j_call: TRBJ2-5; clone_size: many; v_call: TRBV5-6; d_call: TRBD1; cdr3_aa: CASSPLDNRGRETQYF; cdr3_nt: TGTGCCAGCAGCCCACTCGACAACAGGGGGCGGGAGACCCAGTACTTC
j_call: TRBJ1-3; clone_size: many; v_call: TRBV11-2; d_call: TRBD1; cdr3_aa: CASSLMQGGIGNTIYF; cdr3_nt: TGTGCCAGCAGCCTCATGCAGGGGGGCATCGGGAACACCATATATTTT
j_call: TRBJ1-5; clone_size: many; v_call: TRBV15; d_call: NA; cdr3_aa: CATSRPPPPVDQPQHF; cdr3_nt: TGTGCCACCAGCCGGCCACCTCCTCCGGTCGATCAGCCCCAGCATTTT
j_call: TRBJ2-1; clone_size: many; v_call: TRBV7-8; d_call: NA; cdr3_aa: CASSSLWTVFGNEQFF; cdr3_nt: TGTGCCAGCAGCTCCCTATGGACCGTGTTCGGAAATGAGCAGTTCTTC
j_call: TRBJ1-5; clone_size: NA; v_call: TRBV6-5; d_call: NA; cdr3_aa: CASSRRIGVNMPQHF; cdr3_nt: TGTGCCAGCAGTCGTCGGATTGGTGTTAATATGCCCCAGCATTTT